This entry lists 17 T cell receptor beta chains sequenced from one sample in a study of EBV T-cell therapy then PD-1 blockade in nasopharyngeal carcinoma (dated by TCRdb to 2020 to 2022). Their recognized antigens are unknown. This specimen's treatment or condition label, interpreted: AdE1-LMPpoly-expanded autologous EBV-specific T-cell therapy followed by anti-PD-1 nivolumab. Library creation used the immunoSEQ multiplex PCR assay. TCRdb took over this immuneACCESS table, retaining in-frame rearrangements with V and J assigned. Such tables are incomplete; in checked studies, under half of the missing clones stem from an unresolved V gene, and the remainder is unexplained. The sample data list about 17,000 clones, and approximately 80% of these were observed just once. The ten largest clones take up under 30% of the sample. Sample: CD8+ T cells from blood, taken at day 0 from a patient whose treatment included autologous EBV-specific T cells and nivolumab. Receptors originate from a man aged 40-55 years with nasopharyngeal carcinoma.

The table lists this clone with a count of one. The J gene is TRBJ2-7, the V gene TRBV6-2 or TRBV6-3, with no clear D. The V end lost 0 bases, the J end lost 5 bases, and 14 bases lay between the germline ends. Germline loops: CDR1 MNHEY, CDR2 SVGEGT. This CDR3 is 15 amino acids long. CDR3 nucleotide sequence: TGTGCCAGCAGTTACTCGAGCAGGATCCAACACGAGCAGTACTTC. Translating gives CASSYSSRIQHEQYF.

This chain joins TRBV28 and TRBJ1-3, with D tentatively TRBD1 (5 bases). Trimming shortened V by 2 bases and J by 0 bases, and 8 bases separated the two germline ends. The CDR3 spans 15 residues. From germline, CDR1 is MDHEN and CDR2 SYDVKM. CDR3 sequence reads: CASSLTDTSGNTIYF. The CDR3 DNA follows: TGTGCCAGCAGTTTAACGGACACCTCTGGAAACACCATATATTTT.

The chain couples TRBV5-4 to TRBJ1-5, with 10 bases matching TRBD1. The CDR3 length is 17 residues. V was pared by 2 bases and J by 7 bases, with 12 bases of the junction left unmatched. Germline loops: CDR1 SGHNT, CDR2 YYREEE (reference sequence). CDR3 loop: CASSLGYGTGVTQPQHF. The CDR3 DNA reads TGTGCCAGCAGCTTAGGTTACGGGACAGGGGTCACCCAGCCCCAGCATTTT.

The CDR3, as DNA: TGTGCCAGCAGTAAAGTTATGCCTCGGGGGGATTATGGAAACACCATATATTTT. Amino acids: CASSKVMPRGDYGNTIYF. The V and J genes are TRBV21-1 and TRBJ1-3. TRBV21-1 is a pseudogene. The CDR3 extends over 18 amino acids.

The chain has TRBV6-4 and TRBJ2-3; TRBD1 might be the D (6 bases). Deletions cut 8 bases from V and 4 bases from J, with 19 bases between. This CDR3 is built from 15 residues. Germline V CDR1 and CDR2: MRHNA, SNTAGT. The chain's CDR3 is CASSSTGGTADTQYF. In DNA, the CDR3 is TGTGCCAGCTCGTCGACAGGAGGCACGGCAGATACGCAGTATTTT.

This CDR3 reads CASSQGRLEGSPLHF. The DNA of the CDR3 is TGCGCCAGCAGCCAAGGTCGGCTGGAAGGTTCACCCCTCCACTTT. The chain combines TRBV4-3 with TRBJ1-6; D not certain. In germline, CDR1 is LGHNA, CDR2 YSLEER. CDR3 length: 15 residues. V lost 1 base and J 9 bases, leaving 13 bases between the germline ends.

The chain couples TRBV27 to TRBJ2-2, with D hard to call. The CDR3 extends over 17 amino acids. In germline, CDR1 is MNHEY, CDR2 SMNVEV (reference sequence). V shed 6 bases and J shed 3 bases, with 20 bases lying between them. CDR3 bases: TGTGCCAGCAGCCGTATATTCCCATCTCCAGACACCGGGGAGCTGTTTTTT. Translation: CASSRIFPSPDTGELFF.

The chain's CDR3 is CASSQEHGQVRYNEQFF. In DNA form, the CDR3 reads TGCGCCAGCAGCCAAGAGCACGGACAGGTCAGATACAATGAGCAGTTCTTC. The chain couples TRBV4-3 to TRBJ2-1; TRBD1 agrees at 7 bases. CDR3 size: 17 residues. Germline CDR1 LGHNA, CDR2 YSLEER. Trimming removed 0 bases from V and 4 bases from J; junction bases left unmatched: 9.

The chain joins TRBV25-1 to TRBJ2-2, with 10 bases lining up with TRBD1. Germline V gives CDR1 MGHDK, CDR2 SYGVNS. The CDR3 consists of 18 residues. The trim removed 3 bases at V and 4 bases at J, leaving 11 bases unmatched. CDR3 residues: CASSDWAGQGVITGELFF. CDR3 coding DNA: TGTGCCAGCAGTGACTGGGCAGGACAGGGGGTTATCACCGGGGAGCTGTTTTTT.

This clone has just a few counts. V and J are TRBV2 and TRBJ2-1; TRBD1 is a possible D gene (6 bases). CDR3 size: 14 residues. Trimming shortened V by 4 bases and J by 8 bases, and 15 bases separated the two germline ends. CDR1 SNHLY and CDR2 FYNNEI come from the germline V gene. The DNA of the CDR3 is TGTGCCAGCAGTGTTGGGACACCGGATGATGAGCAGTTCTTC. This translates into CASSVGTPDDEQFF.

The chain joins TRBV15 to TRBJ2-1, with 11 nucleotides matching TRBD2. This CDR3 contains 14 residues. V gave up 5 bases and J gave up 6 bases; unmatched junction bases: 3. Germline loops: CDR1 LNHNV, CDR2 YYDKDF (reference sequence). The CDR3 nucleotides are TGTGCCACCAGCCTTAGCGGGGGGGGCAATGAGCAGTTCTTC. Amino acids: CATSLSGGGNEQFF. Variable domain in full (rest from reference TRBV15 and TRBJ2-1): DAMVIQNPRYQVTQFGKPVTLSCSQTLNHNVMYWYQQKSSQAPKLLFHYYDKDFNNEADTPDNFQSRRPNTSFCFLDIRSPGLGDTAMYLCATSLSGGGNEQFFGPGTRLTVL.

J is TRBJ2-7 and V is TRBV27; D tentatively reads TRBD1 or TRBD2 (6 bases each). The CDR3 totals 14 residues. CDR1 is MNHEY, CDR2 SMNVEV, per germline (reference sequence). V gave up 6 bases and J gave up 5 bases, with 17 bases separating them. CDR3 DNA sequence: TGTGCCAGCAGCTTGGCCGGGGGCTCGCACGAGCAGTACTTC. The encoded protein is CASSLAGGSHEQYF.

This clone has just one count. The chain is built from TRBV15 and TRBJ1-1; no reliable D call. Trimming took off 0 bases at V and 4 bases at J, with 6 bases between the two ends. The CDR3 extends over 13 amino acids. Germline loops: CDR1 LNHNV, CDR2 YYDKDF (reference sequence). The CDR3 DNA sequence: TGTGCCACCAGCAGAGATCGGGCCACTGAAGCTTTCTTT. This translates into CATSRDRATEAFF.

The chain carries TRBV5-1 and TRBJ2-3; 7 nucleotides line up with TRBD2. The CDR3 is 14 residues long. J gave up 5 bases and V 2 bases, and 5 bases lay outside the gene matches. The V gene's germline CDR1 is SGHRS and CDR2 YFSETQ. CDR3 residues: CASSLERGRDTQYF. The DNA for the CDR3 is TGCGCCAGCAGCTTAGAGCGGGGAAGAGATACGCAGTATTTT.

The chain employs TRBV7-9 and TRBJ1-1; 8 nucleotides match TRBD1. J lost 8 bases, V lost 5 bases, and 13 bases had no gene match. CDR3 length: 15 amino acids. CDR1 is SEHNR and CDR2 is FQNEAQ in the germline V gene (reference sequence). The CDR3 DNA follows: TGTGCCAGCAGCCATCTCGACAGGGGAGGTGGGGAAGCTTTCTTT. Encoded protein: CASSHLDRGGGEAFF.

The chain joins TRBV21-1 to TRBJ1-4; the table's D gene call, TRBD1, was not cross checked with the DNA. TRBV21-1 corresponds to a pseudogene. The CDR3 is 18 amino acids. CDR3 protein: CASTTSATGRRFNEKLFF. The CDR3, as DNA: TGTGCCAGCACCACTTCTGCGACAGGGAGGAGATTTAATGAAAAACTGTTTTTT.

The chain combines TRBV2 with TRBJ2-3, with D possibly matching TRBD1 (6 bases). CDR1 is SNHLY, CDR2 FYNNEI, per germline. V lost 6 bases and J lost 2, with 12 bases in between. The CDR3 consists of 14 residues. Written as DNA, the CDR3 is TGTGCCAGCAGGGTCGGACAGTACACAGATACGCAGTATTTT. It yields the protein CASRVGQYTDTQYF.